Shown below are 13 T cell receptor beta chains from a single sample sequenced in a study of T cells in women clearing cervical HPV infection. Some clones are missing from TCRdb's copy, which holds only in-frame ones; the method was immunoSEQ multiplex PCR. The repertoire table contains some 21,000 clones. The sequenced sample consisted of blood buffy coat. The receptors shown here come from a woman between 18 and 70 years old with a cervical HPV16 infection that either progressed to CIN3+ or cleared (not recorded which).

As to this clone: From the germline J gene comes the end of the CDR3, since the read stops 3 residues before it. V gene TRBV19 combines with J gene TRBJ1-2; no definite D call. Per germline, CDR1 LNHDA and CDR2 SQIVND (reference sequence). The CDR3 loop spans 16 amino acids. Incomplete CDR3 DNA: TGTGCCAGTAGTATCCCCACTAGCGGGAGGATCGAGACC. Amino acids: CASSIPTSGRIET. The full CDR3 is CASSIPTSGRIETYTF. The complete variable domain, with remaining parts taken from reference TRBV19 and TRBJ1-2, reads DGGITQSPKYLFRKEGQNVTLSCEQNLNHDAMYWYRQDPGQGLRLIYYSQIVNDFQKGDIAEGYSVSREKKESFPLTVTSAQKNPTAFYLCASSIPTSGRIETYTFGSGTRLTVV.

Concerning this clone: The read comes to an end 3 residues before the CDR3 does, leaving the germline J gene to fill in the end. The chain links TRBV10-2 to TRBJ2-3; 7 bases align to TRBD2. The V gene end was trimmed by 6 bases and the J gene end by 5 bases; junction bases not matched to a gene: 11. CDR1 and CDR2 from the germline V gene are WSHSY and SAAADI. The CDR3 has 15 residues. The CDR3 sequence is CASSRVAGVGDTQYF. The DNA read from the CDR3 is TGCGCCAGCAGCCGCGTGGCGGGGGTAGGAGATACG.

For this clone: With the read ending 3 residues before the CDR3 end, the germline J gene is used to fill in that end. This sequence joins TRBV7-6 and TRBJ2-1; 8 nucleotides match TRBD1. The germline gives CDR1 SGHVS, CDR2 FNYEAQ. This CDR3 is built from 15 residues. The V segment lost 1 base and the J segment 5 bases; nucleotides outside the gene matches: 4. The CDR3 spells CASSLGPTGDNEQFF. The DNA read from the CDR3 is TGTGCCAGCAGCTTAGGTCCGACAGGGGACAATGAG.

In the case of this clone: The CDR3 end is not reached by the read, which stops 3 residues before it; the germline J gene fills it in. The chain is built from TRBV7-8 and TRBJ2-2, with a weak D call TRBD1 (6 bases). The CDR3 has 17 residues. Germline values: CDR1 SGHVS, CDR2 FQNEAQ. V was cut by 5 bases and J by 1 base, with 17 bases left in between. The part of the CDR3 DNA that was read is TGTGCCAGCAGCACGTACAGGGAGAAGGGGAACACCGGGGAG. Encoded protein: CASSTYREKGNTGE. The full CDR3 is CASSTYREKGNTGELFF.

The CDR3 is CSVEEKLTSTDTQYF. Partial CDR3 DNA: TGCAGCGTTGAAGAGAAGTTGACTAGCACAGATACG. V and J are TRBV29-1 and TRBJ2-3; D ambiguous. The sequence runs out 3 residues before the end of the CDR3; the remainder is reconstructed from the germline J gene. V dropped 0 bases and J dropped 0 bases, with 10 bases sitting between them. Germline V lookup: CDR1 SQVTM, CDR2 ANQGSEA. The CDR3 contains 15 residues.

On this clone itself: The observed sequence ends 3 residues before the CDR3 terminus, with the missing tail filled in from the germline J gene. V and J are TRBV19 and TRBJ1-6; D gene uncertain. This CDR3 region has 13 residues. Germline V gene data show CDR1 as LNHDA and CDR2 as SQIVND (reference sequence). The V gene lost 7 bases and the J gene lost 4 bases, with 8 bases spanning the gap. The DNA read from the CDR3 is TGTGCCAGTACTGAACATTATAATTCACCC. Translation: CASTEHYNSP. The complete CDR3 sequence is CASTEHYNSPLHF.

To note about this clone: The read gets to within 3 residues of the CDR3 end, and the germline J gene fills in the rest. V gene TRBV19 combines with J gene TRBJ2-7, with 7 bases identical to TRBD1. V shed 3 bases and J 2 bases; nucleotides not matched to a gene: 7. The germline CDR1 and CDR2 sequences are LNHDA and SQIVND (reference sequence). There are 15 residues in the CDR3. The CDR3 here is CASSMSGQGAYEQYF. Partial CDR3 DNA: TGTGCCAGTAGTATGTCTGGGCAGGGGGCCTACGAG.

Comments on this clone: The read stops 3 residues short of the end of the CDR3; the missing end is completed from the germline J gene. This chain links TRBV6-2 or TRBV6-3 with TRBJ2-1; D may be TRBD1 (6 bases). Germline values: CDR1 MNHEY, CDR2 SVGEGT. The V gene lost 2 bases and the J gene lost 5 bases, with 7 bases spanning the gap. The CDR3 loop spans 13 amino acids. The DNA read from the CDR3 is TGTGCCAGCAGTTACCGGGACAACAATGAG. Its protein product is CASSYRDNNE. The whole CDR3 sequence is CASSYRDNNEQFF.

Concerning this clone itself: The read is 3 residues too short to cover the CDR3 end, so that end is filled in from the germline J gene. The rearrangement links TRBV9 to TRBJ2-7; tentative D call: TRBD2 (5 bases). CDR3 length equals 15 residues. Germline V gene data show CDR1 as SGDLS and CDR2 as YYNGEE. V was pared by 0 bases and J by 5 bases, with 15 bases between. CDR3 DNA, as far as it was read: TGTGCCAGCAGCGTAGCTGGAGCGGTCGGGGACGAG. Translated: CASSVAGAVGDE. The whole CDR3 protein reads CASSVAGAVGDEQYF.

A remark on this clone: The read ends 3 residues shy of where the CDR3 ends; the end is completed using the germline J gene. The rearrangement uses TRBV6-2 or TRBV6-3 and TRBJ1-1, with 7 bases aligning to TRBD1. Losses at the gene ends were 0 bases for V and 7 bases for J; bases not matched to a gene: 2. Germline assignment: CDR1 MNHEY and CDR2 SVGEGT. This CDR3 is 13 amino acids long. The CDR3 DNA, read in part, is TGTGCCAGCAGTTACTCAGGGGGCGTTGAA. Protein product: CASSYSGGVE. The CDR3 in its entirety is CASSYSGGVEAFF.

Concerning this clone: The CDR3 end lies 3 residues beyond the end of the read and is filled in from the germline J gene. The chain uses TRBV7-6 and TRBJ2-7, with 9 nucleotides matching TRBD2. This CDR3 comprises 18 residues. CDR1 is SGHVS, CDR2 FNYEAQ, per germline. The V gene end was trimmed by 0 bases and the J gene end by 1 base; junction bases not matched to a gene: 10. CDR3 region: CASSLAPSSGVKSYEQYF. The sequenced part of the CDR3 DNA is TGTGCCAGCAGCTTAGCCCCTTCTAGCGGGGTAAAATCCTACGAG.

Comment on this clone: The read stops 3 residues short of the end of the CDR3; the missing end is completed from the germline J gene. V and J are TRBV14 and TRBJ1-2; the match to TRBD1 covers 8 bases. The CDR3 has 15 residues. V shed 4 bases, J shed 4 bases, and the junction held 8 bases outside the gene matches. Germline values: CDR1 SGHDN, CDR2 FVKESK. Partial CDR3 DNA: TGTGCCAGCAGCCCCGCGACCGACAGGGGCTATGGC. It translates to CASSPATDRGYG. The CDR3, in full, reads CASSPATDRGYGYTF. The entire variable domain, with the rest obtained from reference TRBV14 and TRBJ1-2, is as follows: EAGVTQFPSHSVIEKGQTVTLRCDPISGHDNLYWYRRVMGKEIKFLLHFVKESKQDESGMPNNRFLAERTGGTYSTLKVQPAELEDSGVYFCASSPATDRGYGYTFGSGTRLTVV.

As concerns this clone: The read is 3 residues too short to cover the CDR3 end, so that end is filled in from the germline J gene. V and J are TRBV2 and TRBJ1-2, with unresolved D. CDR1 and CDR2 (germline): SNHLY, FYNNEI. The CDR3 covers 13 residues. The sequenced part of the CDR3 DNA is TGTGCCAGCAGTGTCCCCGGCACAGATACC. Protein product: CASSVPGTDT. The complete CDR3 reads CASSVPGTDTYTF.